A selection of T cell receptor beta chains follows, all from one sample in a study of blood T cell repertoires in COVID-19. Assay used: immunoSEQ multiplex PCR; TCRdb lists only in-frame clones, some missing. The sample yields fewer than 120,000 clones, nearly 90% seen once. The sequenced sample consisted of peripheral blood. These receptors were obtained from a human donor in a cohort sampled during active COVID-19. The CDR3 runs from the conserved cysteine through the conserved F or W. Each record gives: J gene, V gene, CDR3 protein.

j_call: TRBJ2-7
v_call: TRBV4-2
cdr3_aa: CASSLRFTGERSSGVSYEQYF

j_call: TRBJ1-6
v_call: TRBV7-9
cdr3_aa: CASSSHPDSYNSPLHF

j_call: TRBJ1-3
v_call: TRBV2
cdr3_aa: CASSGRDPGNTIYF

j_call: TRBJ2-5
v_call: TRBV7-8
cdr3_aa: CASSLFGLAGGGTQYF

j_call: TRBJ2-1
v_call: TRBV19
cdr3_aa: CASFGQGGGQFF

j_call: TRBJ1-1
v_call: TRBV27
cdr3_aa: CASRKGDIGGTEAFF

j_call: TRBJ2-7
v_call: TRBV10-1
cdr3_aa: CASGLGLSPGEQYF

j_call: TRBJ1-4
v_call: TRBV5-1
cdr3_aa: CASSQRHLEEKLFF

j_call: TRBJ1-3
v_call: TRBV5-1
cdr3_aa: CASSLDATGNSGNTIYF

j_call: TRBJ2-3
v_call: TRBV6-4
cdr3_aa: CASSGTGGTDTQYF

j_call: TRBJ2-1
v_call: TRBV7-8
cdr3_aa: CASSSYPGTSGRMDEQFF

j_call: TRBJ1-2
v_call: TRBV3-1/TRBV3-2
cdr3_aa: CASSQVSEANYGYTF

j_call: TRBJ2-1
v_call: TRBV5-6
cdr3_aa: CASSLEVLVGNEQFF

j_call: TRBJ2-3
v_call: TRBV5-1
cdr3_aa: CASNGDISDTQYF

j_call: TRBJ2-7
v_call: TRBV5-4
cdr3_aa: CASSSDYRDRGYEQYF

j_call: TRBJ1-4
v_call: TRBV7-8
cdr3_aa: CASSLERQGFATNEKLFF

j_call: TRBJ2-1
v_call: TRBV7-2
cdr3_aa: CASSLAMTSGRLNEQFF

j_call: TRBJ1-2
v_call: TRBV29-1
cdr3_aa: CSVDAGGEGYTF

j_call: TRBJ2-2
v_call: TRBV18
cdr3_aa: CASSPGRVNTGELFF

j_call: TRBJ1-5
v_call: TRBV6-2/TRBV6-3
cdr3_aa: CASSQDVATQPQHF

j_call: TRBJ1-4
v_call: TRBV18
cdr3_aa: CASSSRLRTISTNEKLFF

j_call: TRBJ2-1
v_call: TRBV5-4
cdr3_aa: CASSLDRYEQFF

j_call: TRBJ1-2
v_call: TRBV7-2
cdr3_aa: CASSLAAGNYGYTF

j_call: TRBJ2-1
v_call: TRBV11-1
cdr3_aa: CASSLAMGSGRGNEQFF

j_call: TRBJ2-3
v_call: TRBV19
cdr3_aa: CASSKGGLRTDTQYF

j_call: TRBJ2-2
v_call: TRBV15
cdr3_aa: CATSRDLGGPVTGELFF

j_call: TRBJ1-3
v_call: TRBV2
cdr3_aa: CASSESGAGNTIYF

j_call: TRBJ1-6
v_call: TRBV6-1
cdr3_aa: CASSEAGTGSSPLHF

j_call: TRBJ1-1
v_call: TRBV4-2
cdr3_aa: CASSQSTGPNTEAFF

j_call: TRBJ1-3
v_call: TRBV6-1
cdr3_aa: CASSEGTTLRGDTIYF

j_call: TRBJ2-2
v_call: TRBV9
cdr3_aa: CASSVATGQGFGELFF

j_call: TRBJ2-7
v_call: TRBV2
cdr3_aa: CASSGLQGASYEQYF

j_call: TRBJ2-7
v_call: TRBV30
cdr3_aa: CAWSVIEGQGYEQYF

j_call: TRBJ1-4
v_call: TRBV15
cdr3_aa: CATSRGGQGFNEKLFF

j_call: TRBJ2-7
v_call: TRBV27
cdr3_aa: CASKRSGGEQYF

j_call: TRBJ2-3
v_call: TRBV5-1
cdr3_aa: CASSKGEVLDTQYF

j_call: TRBJ1-6
v_call: TRBV3-1/TRBV3-2
cdr3_aa: CASSPGDRGPGGNSPLHF

j_call: TRBJ2-1
v_call: TRBV30
cdr3_aa: CAWSVGSGTYNEQFF

j_call: TRBJ1-4
v_call: TRBV7-9
cdr3_aa: CASSLGQGGGEKLFF

j_call: TRBJ2-2
v_call: TRBV19
cdr3_aa: CASGASGYTGELFF

j_call: TRBJ2-3
v_call: TRBV29-1
cdr3_aa: CSATGSGHTQYF

j_call: TRBJ2-1
v_call: TRBV6-5
cdr3_aa: CASSYSGGPYNEQFF

j_call: TRBJ2-3
v_call: TRBV6-2/TRBV6-3
cdr3_aa: CASSPPGYRTDTQYF

j_call: TRBJ1-1
v_call: TRBV5-5
cdr3_aa: CASSTDRAMNTEAFF

j_call: TRBJ1-1
v_call: TRBV4-2
cdr3_aa: CASSRETGGTEAFF

j_call: TRBJ1-2
v_call: TRBV28
cdr3_aa: CASSPGYNYGYTF

j_call: TRBJ2-1
v_call: TRBV6-2/TRBV6-3
cdr3_aa: CASSYSSIVYYNEQFF

j_call: TRBJ1-2
v_call: TRBV6-5
cdr3_aa: CASRNRGQIYGYTF

j_call: TRBJ1-3
v_call: TRBV7-2
cdr3_aa: CASSLSGQPASGNTIYF

j_call: TRBJ2-3
v_call: TRBV2
cdr3_aa: CASSPVLTGDVGDTQYF

j_call: TRBJ2-6
v_call: TRBV19
cdr3_aa: CASRSTGASSGANVLTF

j_call: TRBJ1-2
v_call: TRBV5-6
cdr3_aa: CASSLGQGATNYGYTF

j_call: TRBJ1-2
v_call: TRBV30
cdr3_aa: CAWGHIYRGKGGYTF

j_call: TRBJ1-2
v_call: TRBV4-2
cdr3_aa: CASRQTEGTGFPSTF

j_call: TRBJ1-2
v_call: TRBV15
cdr3_aa: CATSGLLIRQGSDYGYTF

j_call: TRBJ2-2
v_call: TRBV5-6
cdr3_aa: CASSTGLAEPTGELFF

j_call: TRBJ2-1
v_call: TRBV18
cdr3_aa: CASSPLLADYNEQFF

j_call: TRBJ2-1
v_call: TRBV5-4
cdr3_aa: CASSLRVPSDKMDRFF